A single sample is the source of the 28 T cell receptor beta chains below, sequenced in a study of blood T cell repertoires in COVID-19. TCRdb's table, derived via immunoSEQ multiplex PCR, lists solely in-frame clones and lacks some. Of a few hundred thousand clones in the sample, about 83% were seen once. Specimen: peripheral blood. All receptors derive from a man in his fifties or sixties with active or convalescent COVID-19.

This chain links TRBV5-1 with TRBJ1-3, with a possible D match to TRBD1 (6 bases). Germline V gives CDR1 SGHRS, CDR2 YFSETQ. CDR3 length: 17 residues. V was cut by 3 bases and J by 0 bases, with 16 bases left in between. The CDR3 is CASSSTAGALSGNTIYF. The CDR3 DNA follows: TGCGCCAGCAGCTCTACAGCAGGGGCCCTCTCTGGAAACACCATATATTTT.

This clone was detected ten times or more. The genes are TRBV5-1 and TRBJ1-1, with 9 bases fitting TRBD1. The ends lost 4 bases at V and 6 bases at J; junction bases unmatched: 16. Germline CDR1 SGHRS, CDR2 YFSETQ. CDR3 length: 17 residues. CDR3: CASSPGQGRAIRSEAFF. CDR3 nucleotide sequence: TGCGCCAGCAGCCCCGGACAGGGGAGAGCGATAAGATCTGAAGCTTTCTTT. The full variable domain, its missing parts supplied by reference TRBV5-1 and TRBJ1-1, is KAGVTQTPRYLIKTRGQQVTLSCSPISGHRSVSWYQQTPGQGLQFLFEYFSETQRNKGNFPGRFSGRQFSNSRSEMNVSTLELGDSALYLCASSPGQGRAIRSEAFFGQGTRLTVV.

This clone has only a few counts. The chain employs TRBV27 and TRBJ2-1, with 11 nucleotides matching TRBD1. CDR1 and CDR2 (germline): MNHEY, SMNVEV (reference sequence). V was clipped by 5 bases and J by 12 bases; unmatched bases: 9. This CDR3 region has 14 residues. The CDR3 here is CASSPRDRGVGQFF. The CDR3 nucleotides read TGTGCCAGCAGTCCCCGGGACAGGGGGGTAGGGCAGTTCTTC.

This clone was seen repeatedly, ten times or more. The V and J genes are TRBV29-1 and TRBJ2-7, with 11 bases that match TRBD1. The CDR3 spans 15 residues. Germline CDR1 SQVTM, CDR2 ANQGSEA. The ends lost 4 bases at V and 3 bases at J; junction bases unmatched: 8. This CDR3 reads CSVVQSGTGGYEQYF. CDR3 coding DNA: TGCAGCGTTGTTCAAAGCGGGACAGGGGGCTACGAGCAGTACTTC.

V usage is TRBV5-4 and J usage is TRBJ2-5, with 7 bases matching TRBD1. The germline V gene has CDR1 SGHNT and CDR2 YYREEE (reference sequence). The CDR3 is 15 residues long. V shed 4 bases, J shed 1 base, and the junction held 7 bases outside the gene matches. CDR3 sequence: CASSRTGRLQETQYF. CDR3 in DNA: TGTGCCAGCAGCCGGACAGGCCGTCTCCAAGAGACCCAGTACTTC.

This clone was picked up a small number of times. This sequence joins TRBV19 and TRBJ2-1, with a possible D match to TRBD2 (7 bases). The CDR3 has 13 residues. CDR1 LNHDA and CDR2 SQIVND come from the germline V gene (reference sequence). V shed 6 bases and J shed 9 bases, with 15 bases lying between them. The CDR3 DNA sequence: TGTGCCAGTAGAGGGGAGGGGGTAGCTGAGCAGTTCTTC. Protein product: CASRGEGVAEQFF.

The chain has TRBV7-9 and TRBJ2-3; 7 bases are shared with TRBD1. The J segment lost 4 bases and the V segment lost 8 bases, leaving 9 bases of the junction unmatched. CDR1 is SEHNR, CDR2 FQNEAQ, per germline (reference sequence). The CDR3 is made up of 14 amino acids. CDR3 protein: CASRPGTVADTQYF. DNA for the CDR3: TGTGCCAGCCGTCCCGGGACAGTGGCAGATACGCAGTATTTT.

The chain has TRBV3-1 (or the pseudogene TRBV3-2) and TRBJ1-1, with TRBD1 matching over 8 bases. This CDR3 has 15 amino acids. Germline-derived CDR1 and CDR2 are LGHDT and YNNKEL (reference sequence). The ends lost 4 bases at V and 3 bases at J; junction bases unmatched: 7. Here the CDR3 DNA reads TGTGCCAGCAGCCCCCCCTGGACAGGGTACACTGAAGCTTTCTTT. The encoded protein is CASSPPWTGYTEAFF.

The chain joins TRBV27 to TRBJ2-6, with 8 bases matching TRBD1. This CDR3 spans 19 amino acids. Germline CDR1 and CDR2: MNHEY and SMNVEV (reference sequence). The V segment lost 6 bases and the J segment 0 bases; nucleotides outside the gene matches: 13. CDR3 DNA: TGTGCCAGCAGCATCTTGTCGGGACAGGTCGCCTCTGGGGCCAACGTCCTGACTTTC. This encodes CASSILSGQVASGANVLTF.

The chain links TRBV5-1 to TRBJ2-1, with TRBD2 matching over 10 bases. The V segment lost 4 bases and the J segment 4 bases; nucleotides outside the gene matches: 2. The CDR3 length is 14 residues. Germline values: CDR1 SGHRS, CDR2 YFSETQ. CDR3 residues: CASSRTSGYNEQFF. The CDR3 DNA reads as TGCGCCAGCAGCCGGACTAGCGGATACAATGAGCAGTTCTTC.

This chain joins TRBV3-1 (or the pseudogene TRBV3-2) and TRBJ2-4; 7 nucleotides align to TRBD1. The V segment lost 4 bases and the J segment 2 bases; nucleotides outside the gene matches: 5. There are 15 residues in the CDR3. Per germline, CDR1 LGHDT and CDR2 YNNKEL (reference sequence). The CDR3 DNA is TGTGCCAGCAGCCTAGGGGGCTTATCCAAAAACATTCAGTACTTC. This encodes CASSLGGLSKNIQYF.

This chain links TRBV6-5 with TRBJ1-3; unclear D gene. Germline-derived CDR1 and CDR2 are MNHEY and SVGAGI. The CDR3 contains 12 residues. The V gene lost 11 bases and the J gene lost 0 bases, with 8 bases spanning the gap. CDR3 nucleotide sequence: TGTGCCGCTGCGAGCTCTGGAAACACCATATATTTT. Encoded protein: CAAASSGNTIYF.

V is TRBV28 and J is TRBJ2-7; 8 nucleotides line up with TRBD2. Germline V CDR1 and CDR2: MDHEN, SYDVKM. This CDR3 has 15 residues. V lost 2 bases to trimming and J lost 3 bases; unmatched junction nucleotides: 6. The DNA for the CDR3 is TGTGCCAGCAGTTTAGGCGGGGGGCCCCTCTACGAGCAGTACTTC. Translated: CASSLGGGPLYEQYF.

The CDR3 is CASSVADRGLNEQFF. The CDR3 nucleotides read TGTGCCAGCAGCGTAGCGGACAGGGGGCTTAATGAGCAGTTCTTC. This chain links TRBV9 with TRBJ2-1; 11 bases match TRBD1. J lost 7 bases, V lost 0 bases, and 3 bases had no gene match. Germline V CDR1 and CDR2: SGDLS, YYNGEE. This CDR3 spans 15 amino acids.

The count of this clone is one. This sequence joins TRBV4-1 and TRBJ1-4; no firm D call. V was clipped by 0 bases and J by 5 bases, with 10 bases between them. Germline lookup yields CDR1 MGHRA and CDR2 YSYEKL. The CDR3 totals 15 residues. In nucleotides, the CDR3 is TGCGCCAGCAGCCAAGATCCCAACTCCAATGAAAAACTGTTTTTT. Protein product: CASSQDPNSNEKLFF.

The chain employs TRBV3-1 (or the pseudogene TRBV3-2) and TRBJ1-5, with D uncertain. The CDR3 covers 14 residues. CDR1 and CDR2 (germline): LGHDT, YNNKEL (reference sequence). Trimming removed 4 bases from V and 2 bases from J, with 9 bases in between. For the CDR3, the DNA is TGTGCCAGCAGCCGAGGTAGTGGCAATCAGCCCCAGCATTTT. This sequence encodes CASSRGSGNQPQHF.

With regard to this clone: The sample has other DNA sequences that encode this CDR3 too. The chain combines TRBV3-1 (or the pseudogene TRBV3-2) with TRBJ2-3; TRBD2 matches at 8 bases. CDR3 size: 14 residues. Germline CDR1 LGHDT, CDR2 YNNKEL (reference sequence). V shed 4 bases, J shed 3 bases, and the junction held 3 bases outside the gene matches. CDR3 amino acids: CASSLTSGTDTQYF. The DNA for the CDR3 is TGTGCCAGCAGCCTAACTAGCGGTACAGATACGCAGTATTTT.

This clone was counted between two and nine times. The V call is TRBV7-3, the J call TRBJ1-1; TRBD1 is a possible D gene (5 bases). The germline V gene has CDR1 SGHTA and CDR2 FQGTGA. V dropped 5 bases and J dropped 5 bases, with 15 bases sitting between them. The CDR3 extends over 14 amino acids. DNA for the CDR3: TGTGCCAGCAGCCTCCAGGGTGGGGGGACTGAAGCTTTCTTT. Amino acid sequence: CASSLQGGGTEAFF.

This chain joins TRBV6-5 and TRBJ2-7; 12 bases fit TRBD2. This CDR3 is built from 14 residues. After removal of 5 bases from V and 2 bases from J, the junction contained 1 base not matched to a gene. Germline CDR1 and CDR2: MNHEY and SVGAGI. Written as DNA, the CDR3 is TGTGCCAGCAGTCGACTAGCGGGGGCCTACGAGCAGTACTTC. Residues: CASSRLAGAYEQYF.

CDR3 bases: TGTGCCAGCAGCGAAGGGGGCTATACGCAGTATTTT. The encoded protein is CASSEGGYTQYF. The chain links TRBV7-9 to TRBJ2-3; 7 nucleotides align to TRBD1. V lost 5 bases, J lost 7 bases, and 3 bases stayed unmatched. The CDR3 loop spans 12 amino acids. Germline V CDR1 and CDR2: SEHNR, FQNEAQ (reference sequence). Filled out from reference TRBV7-9 and TRBJ2-3, the complete variable domain reads DTGVSQNPRHKITKRGQNVTFRCDPISEHNRLYWYRQTLGQGPEFLTYFQNEAQLEKSRLLSDRFSAERPKGSFSTLEIQRTEQGDSAMYLCASSEGGYTQYFGPGTRLTVL.

The chain has TRBV27 and TRBJ2-6, with D tentatively TRBD2 (7 bases). Germline V gene sequence: CDR1 MNHEY, CDR2 SMNVEV (reference sequence). The CDR3 consists of 16 residues. V lost 6 bases, J lost 2 bases, and 14 bases lay in between. This CDR3 is CASSKTGRAGANVLTF. The DNA for the CDR3 is TGTGCCAGCAGCAAAACAGGGAGGGCTGGGGCCAACGTCCTGACTTTC.

The V gene is TRBV2, the J gene TRBJ1-5; no clear D. Deletions cut 5 bases from V and 0 bases from J, with 8 bases between. Germline CDR1 is SNHLY and CDR2 is FYNNEI. The CDR3 covers 14 residues. The CDR3 bases are TGTGCCAGCAGTTTAGAGATTAGCAATCAGCCCCAGCATTTT. It translates to CASSLEISNQPQHF.

The CDR3 protein is CASSYMTGGMHEQYF. CDR3 coding DNA: TGTGCCAGCAGTTACATGACAGGGGGTATGCACGAGCAGTACTTC. V and J are TRBV6-5 and TRBJ2-7, with 9 positions matching TRBD1. Germline V CDR1 and CDR2: MNHEY, SVGAGI. CDR3 size: 15 residues. The V gene end was trimmed by 2 bases and the J gene end by 5 bases; junction bases not matched to a gene: 7.

The genes are TRBV30 and TRBJ1-6, with 8 bases that match TRBD1. The CDR3 sequence is 14 residues long. After removal of 5 bases from V and 3 bases from J, the junction contained 3 bases not matched to a gene. Germline CDR1 is GTSNPN and CDR2 is SVGIG (reference sequence). CDR3: CAWVDRGYNSPLHF. The CDR3 DNA is TGTGCCTGGGTAGACAGGGGCTATAATTCACCCCTCCACTTT. The whole variable domain, filled in from reference TRBV30 and TRBJ1-6, reads SQTIHQWPATLVQPVGSPLSLECTVEGTSNPNLYWYRQAAGRGLQLLFYSVGIGQISSEVPQNLSASRPQDRQFILSSKKLLLSDSGFYLCAWVDRGYNSPLHFGNGTRLTVT.

The chain uses TRBV7-2 and TRBJ2-7; TRBD2 matches 7 bases. The CDR3 runs 15 residues. Losses at the gene ends were 2 bases for V and 2 bases for J; bases not matched to a gene: 6. Germline loops: CDR1 SGHTA, CDR2 FQGNSA. The CDR3 DNA follows: TGTGCCAGCAGCTTATGGGCTAGCGGAACCTACGAGCAGTACTTC. Its protein product is CASSLWASGTYEQYF.

The chain is built from TRBV29-1 and TRBJ1-1; D gene ambiguous. The CDR3 runs 13 residues. The V gene lost 0 bases and the J gene lost 11 bases, with 16 bases spanning the gap. Germline loops: CDR1 SQVTM, CDR2 ANQGSEA. CDR3 sequence: CSVEDMTRRWAFF. CDR3 in DNA: TGCAGCGTTGAAGATATGACTCGACGGTGGGCTTTCTTT.

The chain carries TRBV19 and TRBJ1-2, with 7 bases lining up with TRBD1. V was clipped by 10 bases and J by 2 bases; unmatched bases: 4. CDR1 and CDR2 (germline): LNHDA, SQIVND (reference sequence). The CDR3 is made up of 12 amino acids. The CDR3 reads CATQTGNYGYTF. The CDR3 bases are TGTGCCACTCAGACAGGGAACTATGGCTACACCTTC.

V usage is TRBV5-1 and J usage is TRBJ2-7; D possibly corresponds to TRBD2 (6 bases). CDR3 length: 15 amino acids. V was shortened by 0 bases and J by 0 bases, with 10 bases between the two germline ends. Germline CDR1 reads SGHRS; CDR2 reads YFSETQ. The CDR3 coding sequence is TGCGCCAGCAGCTTGGGCGGGACCGGCTCCTACGAGCAGTACTTC. Encoded protein: CASSLGGTGSYEQYF.